The following is a T cell receptor beta chain sequence with its context. This sample stems from a study of blood T cell repertoires in COVID-19. The wider study: Italy, Spain and the United States were the sources of the convalescent and acute COVID-19 samples.

Germline CDR1 reads MNHNY; CDR2 reads SVGAGI (reference sequence). Deletions cut 5 bases from V and 3 bases from J, with 16 bases between. The length of the CDR3 is 15 residues. Source study methods: Nucleated cell number was recorded as an estimate derived from reference gene primer amplification. Clones were sequenced by immunoSEQ multiplex PCR, and TCRdb holds only the in-frame ones, with some missing. Clone size and V and J calls were adopted from that table, with D and trimming inferred from the DNA. In the table there are about 60,000 clones, around nine tenths of which are singletons. The rearrangement uses TRBV6-6 and TRBJ1-1; D unresolved. This clonotype was sampled from a human donor with active COVID-19. The donor label of this sample is uncertain. Sequencing used peripheral blood. Written as DNA, the CDR3 is TGTGCCAGCAGTGACGTGGAGGAAGGAGACACTGAAGCTTTCTTT. Protein product: CASSDVEEGDTEAFF.